The TCR beta chain under discussion was sequenced for a study of identical twins (dated by TCRdb to 2016 to 2017). At the level of the whole study: To test whether fetal clonotypes persist, the study used deep sequencing on TCR alpha and beta repertoires from monozygotic twins, unrelated adults of various ages, and cord blood. Replicate twin experiments were performed at different times using different library preparation protocols to rule out contamination.

Comment on this clonotype: It lacks a known antigen. No base-level quality is on record; no much larger clone is a single base apart.

Receptors were amplified or captured by 5' RACE. Sequencing was performed on an Illumina HiSeq 2000. A universal primer binding site was introduced by template switching, and a unique molecular identifier was present in the final cDNA, enabling accurate counting of TCR cDNA molecules. First-strand cDNA for TCR alpha and beta chains was synthesized from specific primers in the conserved constant-segment region. To control for contamination, every cDNA library was double barcoded, receiving both a SMART-Mk sample barcode and Illumina barcodes. TruSeq adapter sequences and Illumina sample barcodes were added in two successive PCR steps. The Illumina HiSeq platform was used with custom primers to sequence TCR alpha and beta cDNA libraries. Per the source publication's procedure: MiGEC was used to process raw reads and extract unique molecular identifiers, and MiXCR was used to find CDR3 positions. For each individual, recombination models were inferred using an EM algorithm with the repgenHMM and IGoR tools. Shared clonotype analysis was performed with the tcR package in R, normalizing sharing by the product of cloneset sizes. To study raw recombination without the effects of thymic and clonal selection, out-of-frame nonproductive sequences were analyzed. TCRdb trimmed public reads at Q25 via fastp, called clones via MiXCR and kept in-frame beta chains. Rows merge per CDR3 protein into single entries with the most common DNA and genes. TCRdb's processing, not the authors' own work, is the source of the V and J calls. Present in this sample are some 1,700,000 distinct CDR3 sequences, around 33% of which were seen just once. Less than 0.35% of the sample goes to the ten largest clones.

From its cysteine to its phenylalanine, the CDR3 spans 13 amino acids. Of all the DNA, just the CDR3 is kept, 39 bases in frame from base 1. The V end loses 7 bases and the J end loses 3 bases, and a stretch of 13 bases separates them. Per the germline V gene, MNHNS is the CDR1 and SASEGT is the CDR2. All donors were healthy Caucasians. Findings and caveats that apply to the study as a whole: Zero-insertion analyses could be partly confounded by invariant T cells such as MAIT and iNKT, though diverse VJ usage argued against such confounding for most clonotypes. Excess twin sharing in beta out-of-frame sequences was weaker because fewer shared sequences lowered the signal-to-noise ratio. In monozygotic twins, recombination models systematically underestimated out-of-frame TCR alpha sharing, but the models matched the sharing seen between unrelated individuals. Out-of-frame TCR alpha sequences shared between twins showed an excess of low generation-probability sequences compared with coincidental sharing between unrelated individuals. Because the same donors could not be followed over many years, conclusions were based on cross-sectional statistical analysis. Fewer insertions were carried by abundant cord blood beta clonotypes, a similar but weaker trend appeared in young adult naive repertoires, and no such trend appeared in memory repertoires.

The receptor was isolated from a newborn girl in good health. The sequenced sample was cord blood. The rearrangement combines TRBV6-1 with TRBJ2-7, with no D gene named confidently. The nucleotide sequence reads as follows: TGTGCCAGCAAAATCAGAGAGGTCTACGAGCAGTACTTC. It translates as CASKIREVYEQYF.